This TCR beta chain was documented in a study of CD8+ T cells in alopecia areata. Study results and caveats: Elevated clonality characterized lesional scalp relative to normal scalp, particularly in alopecia totalis/universalis.

Separation of pooled cutaneous lymph node cells was by sorting with CD4, CD8alpha, NKG2D, NKG2ACE and other markers. This clone appeared a few times. The antigen is unknown. Gene names and germline match the mouse. The read ends 4 residues before the CDR3 terminus; that terminus is restored from the germline J gene. RNA was extracted and reverse transcribed into cDNA as the sequencing template. Sequencing was performed with immunoSEQ multiplex PCR; in TCRdb, only in-frame clones are kept and a portion is missing. In total the sample includes under 350,000 clones, none of them seen once. This CDR3 is 15 amino acids long. Between the trimmed V and J ends, which lost 0 bases and 3 bases, there was a span of 11 bases. CDR1 and CDR2 from the germline V gene are FNHDT and SITEND (reference sequence).

V is TRBV19 and J is TRBJ2-3; D may be TRBD2 (5 bases). The sample taken for sequencing was CD4+ T cells sorted from a lymph node. The clonotype originates from a C3H/HeJ mouse with alopecia areata. This strain has MHC haplotype H2-k. Partial CDR3 DNA: TGTGCCAGCAGTATAGCTCTCTGGGCAGCAGAA. It specifies CASSIALWAAE. The CDR3, in full, reads CASSIALWAAETLYF.